The clone carrying this TCR beta chain occurred a few times. What it binds is not known. What was sequenced were expressed TCRB transcripts, since all of the isolated RNA had been reverse transcribed. TCRdb's table, derived via immunoSEQ multiplex PCR, lists solely in-frame clones and lacks some. This sample carries about 650,000 clones, about an eighth of them seen once, and the ten largest clones take roughly 0.11%. The CDR3 sequence is 17 residues long. The V gene's germline CDR1 is LGHNA and CDR2 YSLEER. Trimming took 4 bases from V and 1 from J, leaving 16 bases between them. This record comes from a study of beta chain features in type 1 diabetes. General observations from the study: Shorter TCRB CDR3s, moderately but significantly so, marked every one of the four CD4+ subsets in Type 1 diabetes patients. Any HLA-type effect on TCRB rearrangement remained unresolved here.

The source is a man in his thirties or forties with type 1 diabetes. Sequencing used naive CD4+ T cells from blood. The chain is built from TRBV4-3 and TRBJ1-4; no clear D gene. DNA of the CDR3: TGCGCCAGCAGCCGTCTGACAACTTCAGGAACTAATGAAAAACTGTTTTTT. This translates into CASSRLTTSGTNEKLFF.